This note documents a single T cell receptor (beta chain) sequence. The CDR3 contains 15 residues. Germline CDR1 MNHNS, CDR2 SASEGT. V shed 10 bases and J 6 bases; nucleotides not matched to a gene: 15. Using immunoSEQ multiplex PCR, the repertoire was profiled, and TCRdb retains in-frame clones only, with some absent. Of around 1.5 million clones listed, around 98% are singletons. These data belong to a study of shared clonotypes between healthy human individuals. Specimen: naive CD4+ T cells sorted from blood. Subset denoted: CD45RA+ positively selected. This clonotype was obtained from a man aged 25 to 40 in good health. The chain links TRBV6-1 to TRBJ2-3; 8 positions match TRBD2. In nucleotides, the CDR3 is TGTGCCACCAAGGACAGCTGGACTAGCTTGGATACGCAGTATTTT. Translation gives CATKDSWTSLDTQYF.